This entry lists 20 T cell receptor beta chains sequenced from one sample in a study of beta chain features in type 1 diabetes (dated by TCRdb to 2016 to 2019). Libraries were built with the immunoSEQ multiplex PCR assay. The High Capacity cDNA Reverse Transcription Kit was used to reverse transcribe all of the isolated RNA, meaning that expressed TCRB transcripts were what got sequenced. TCRdb provides this immuneACCESS table in a form limited to in-frame rearrangements. Some clones are lacking; in checked studies, under half of them reflect an unresolved V gene, and why the rest are absent is not known. The sample yields 350,000 to 450,000 clones; around 15% were counted once. Approximately 0.019% of the sample goes to the ten largest clones. Material for sequencing was naive CD4+ T cells from blood. The cell subset or site label corresponds to: true naive CD4+ T cells. Receptors were obtained from a woman younger than 30 in good health.

This clone was counted between two and nine times. The chain combines TRBV30 with TRBJ2-1; 14 positions match TRBD2. In germline, CDR1 is GTSNPN, CDR2 SVGIG (reference sequence). With V trimmed by 1 base and J by 6 bases, 2 bases remained unmatched. The CDR3 extends over 15 amino acids. CDR3 sequence (DNA): TGTGCCTGGAGTGCGGGGACTAGCGGGAGCAATGAGCAGTTCTTC. This sequence encodes CAWSAGTSGSNEQFF.

This clone was seen a handful of times. The V call is TRBV7-9, the J call TRBJ1-2, with D possibly TRBD1 on 6 matching bases. Germline values: CDR1 SEHNR, CDR2 FQNEAQ (reference sequence). This CDR3 comprises 15 residues. V gave up 5 bases and J gave up 4 bases, with 17 bases separating them. The CDR3 region is CASSARGGRGYGYTF. In nucleotides, the CDR3 is TGTGCCAGCAGCGCCCGAGGGGGTCGGGGCTATGGCTACACCTTC.

This clone has a handful of counts. V and J are TRBV20-1 and TRBJ2-1; D call uncertain. The CDR3 is 10 residues long. Between the trimmed V and J ends, which lost 3 bases and 7 bases, there was a span of 4 bases. Germline loops: CDR1 DFQATT, CDR2 SNEGSKA (reference sequence). The CDR3 DNA is TGCAGTGCTAGCGCGAATGAGCAGTTCTTC. Protein product: CSASANEQFF.

V usage is TRBV7-9 and J usage is TRBJ1-2; TRBD1 might be the D (5 bases). V was clipped by 4 bases and J by 5 bases, with 20 bases between them. This CDR3 is 16 amino acids long. Germline V gene lookup returns CDR1 SEHNR and CDR2 FQNEAQ (reference sequence). The CDR3 sequence is CASSSWGVSGSYGYTF. CDR3 coding DNA: TGTGCCAGCAGCTCCTGGGGGGTCTCGGGAAGTTATGGCTACACCTTC.

The table lists this clone with a count of one. The rearrangement uses TRBV28 and TRBJ2-5, with D tentatively TRBD1 (6 bases). Germline loops: CDR1 MDHEN, CDR2 SYDVKM. This CDR3 is built from 14 residues. V lost 6 bases to trimming and J lost 7 bases, with 18 bases between them. The chain's CDR3 is CASREQGSLWTQYF. CDR3 in DNA: TGTGCCAGCAGAGAACAGGGCTCTTTATGGACCCAGTACTTC. Full variable domain (rest looked up from reference TRBV28 and TRBJ2-5): DVKVTQSSRYLVKRTGEKVFLECVQDMDHENMFWYRQDPGLGLRLIYFSYDVKMKEKGDIPEGYSVSREKKERFSLILESASTNQTSMYLCASREQGSLWTQYFGPGTRLLVL.

Turning to this clone: Other DNA sequences from this sample encode an identical CDR3 as well. V gene TRBV18 combines with J gene TRBJ2-1; no definite D call. This CDR3 is 14 amino acids long. V lost 2 bases and J lost 3, with 8 bases in between. From germline, CDR1 is KGHSH and CDR2 LQKENI. The CDR3 loop reads CASSPGTVYNEQFF. CDR3 nucleotides: TGTGCCAGCTCACCAGGTACAGTCTACAATGAGCAGTTCTTC. Variable domain in full (rest from reference TRBV18 and TRBJ2-1): NAGVMQNPRHLVRRRGQEARLRCSPMKGHSHVYWYRQLPEEGLKFMVYLQKENIIDESGMPKERFSAEFPKEGPSILRIQQVVRGDSAAYFCASSPGTVYNEQFFGPGTRLTVL.

This clone was seen only a few times. This chain uses TRBV5-4 with TRBJ2-5, with a tentative D call TRBD2 (5 bases). V was clipped by 4 bases and J by 4 bases, with 17 bases between them. Germline V gives CDR1 SGHNT, CDR2 YYREEE (reference sequence). This CDR3 is 15 amino acids long. CDR3 in DNA: TGTGCCAGCAGCCCTCGCGGGTCGACGGGAGAGACCCAGTACTTC. This encodes CASSPRGSTGETQYF.

This clone appeared a few times. The chain recombines TRBV19 with TRBJ2-7, with 13 bases fitting TRBD2. This CDR3 is 15 amino acids long. V lost 5 bases, J lost 3 bases, and 4 bases stayed unmatched. Germline CDR1 reads LNHDA; CDR2 reads SQIVND (reference sequence). CDR3 coding DNA: TGTGCCAGTAGTCTTCGGACTAGCGGGAGCTACGAGCAGTACTTC. Amino acid sequence: CASSLRTSGSYEQYF.

V is TRBV4-1 and J is TRBJ2-2, with 15 positions matching TRBD2. The CDR3 extends over 17 amino acids. J gave up 7 bases and V 2 bases, and 5 bases lay outside the gene matches. Germline lookup yields CDR1 MGHRA and CDR2 YSYEKL. The CDR3, as DNA: TGCGCCAGCAGCCAATTGGGACTAGCGGGAGGTGTCGGGGAGCTGTTTTTT. Translating it yields CASSQLGLAGGVGELFF.

This sequence joins TRBV5-6 and TRBJ1-2, with 7 bases fitting TRBD1. In germline, CDR1 is SGHDT, CDR2 YYEEEE. The CDR3 is 14 residues long. V shed 4 bases and J 2 bases; nucleotides not matched to a gene: 5. The CDR3, as DNA: TGTGCCAGCAGCATCCCGGACAGGAACTATGGCTACACCTTC. This translates into CASSIPDRNYGYTF.

The table lists this clone with a few counts. V is TRBV29-1 and J is TRBJ1-1; D unclear. The V end was cut by 1 base, the J end by 3 bases, with 6 bases between. The CDR3 consists of 12 residues. CDR1 is SQVTM, CDR2 ANQGSEA, per germline. This CDR3 reads CSVEGSYTEAFF. The CDR3 nucleotides read TGCAGCGTTGAAGGCAGTTACACTGAAGCTTTCTTT.

This clone was seen only a few times. The rearrangement links TRBV15 to TRBJ1-4, with no clear D. Germline V gene data show CDR1 as LNHNV and CDR2 as YYDKDF (reference sequence). Between the trimmed V and J ends, which lost 4 bases and 7 bases, there was a span of 16 bases. There are 15 residues in the CDR3. CDR3 sequence reads: CATSTSGGGGEKLFF. The DNA of the CDR3 is TGTGCCACCAGCACCTCGGGAGGAGGAGGTGAAAAACTGTTTTTT.

This chain joins TRBV30 and TRBJ2-3; 10 bases are a match to TRBD2. Per germline, CDR1 GTSNPN and CDR2 SVGIG (reference sequence). V shed 2 bases, J shed 2 bases, and the junction held 7 bases outside the gene matches. The length of the CDR3 is 16 residues. DNA for the CDR3: TGTGCCTGGAGTTTTCGGACTAGCGGTTACACAGATACGCAGTATTTT. Its translation: CAWSFRTSGYTDTQYF.

This clone was observed a handful of times. The chain combines TRBV7-9 with TRBJ2-1, with D possibly matching TRBD1 (6 bases). The V gene lost 4 bases and the J gene lost 6 bases, with 16 bases spanning the gap. CDR3 length: 15 residues. The V gene's germline CDR1 is SEHNR and CDR2 FQNEAQ (reference sequence). As DNA, the CDR3 is TGTGCCAGCAGCTCCTCGCCTACAGGGCCCAATGAGCAGTTCTTC. Its protein product is CASSSSPTGPNEQFF.

With respect to this clone: One end of the junction fails to match germline, which may point to a read error. V and J are TRBV28 and TRBJ2-7; maybe TRBD1 (6 bases). The CDR3 is 8 amino acids. The germline gives CDR1 MDHEN, CDR2 SYDVKM. The CDR3, as DNA: TGTGCCGGGGGCAGAAGGAACTTC. It is translated as CAGGRRNF.

The CDR3 DNA is TGCGCCAGCGGGAGGGTCTACAATGAGCAGTTCTTC. This codes for CASGRVYNEQFF. The rearrangement joins TRBV5-1 to TRBJ2-1, with 7 positions matching TRBD2. Germline CDR1 is SGHRS and CDR2 is YFSETQ. This CDR3 spans 12 amino acids. The junction had 1 base not matched to a gene; V was cut back by 7 bases and J by 3 bases.

The chain is built from TRBV29-1 and TRBJ2-5; 10 nucleotides align to TRBD1. V dropped 7 bases and J dropped 7; count of bases not matched to a gene: 15. Germline V gene data show CDR1 as SQVTM and CDR2 as ANQGSEA. This CDR3 region has 15 residues. The CDR3 loop reads CSAASDRGLFWTQYF. The CDR3 region has the DNA TGCAGCGCTGCATCCGACAGGGGGCTTTTCTGGACCCAGTACTTC.

Written as DNA, the CDR3 is TGCGCCAGCAGCTTGGTTGCGGGACTGGGCGCTTTCTTT. The encoded protein is CASSLVAGLGAFF. The chain is built from TRBV5-1 and TRBJ1-1; the D gene is possibly TRBD1 (5 bases). Germline CDR1 SGHRS, CDR2 YFSETQ. This CDR3 region has 13 residues. V lost 0 bases, J lost 11 bases, and 14 bases lay in between.

The table lists this clone with a few counts. This chain connects TRBV19 to TRBJ1-1; a possible D gene is TRBD1 (6 bases). The germline V gene has CDR1 LNHDA and CDR2 SQIVND (reference sequence). The V gene lost 11 bases and the J gene lost 1 base, with 23 bases spanning the gap. This CDR3 region has 16 residues. As DNA, the CDR3 is TGTGCCCCCACCAGAACACCGGGACAAGAGAACACTGAAGCTTTCTTT. Translation gives CAPTRTPGQENTEAFF.

In its sample, this clone was seen once. This chain uses TRBV7-2 with TRBJ2-3; 14 bases agree with TRBD2. Trimming took 5 bases from V and 4 from J; bases not matched to a gene: 5. There are 16 residues in the CDR3. The germline CDR1 and CDR2 sequences are SGHTA and FQGNSA. The CDR3 DNA sequence: TGTGCCAGCAGCCCTGGACTAGCGGGAGGCGCAGATACGCAGTATTTT. Translating gives CASSPGLAGGADTQYF.